The clone carrying this TCR beta chain was counted between two and nine times. Its matching antigen is unknown. The TCRbeta library was prepared with unique molecular identifiers. MiXCR, run by TCRdb on the PCR reads, gives a single entry per CDR3 protein. The repertoire holds 90,000 to 130,000 distinct CDR3 sequences, with 5.5% to 7% as singletons. This sample is drawn from a study of T-cell reconstitution after alpha-beta-depleted transplantation in children. Study-wide points: Some patients owed their high day-60 TCRbeta diversity to surviving recipient T cells and thymic progenitors. Once a year had passed after transplant, T-cell counts and diversity came mostly from newly produced T cells.

Trimming at V came to 10 bases and at J to 4 bases, leaving 10 bases not matched to a gene. The germline gives CDR1 MGHDK, CDR2 SYGVNS. The CDR3 has 13 residues. Sample: PBMCs, mostly from graft donor cells, taken 360 days after TCRalphabeta/CD19-depleted stem cell transplant. The V call is TRBV25-1, the J call TRBJ2-7, with 7 nucleotides matching TRBD1. The receptor's source is a male patient aged 2 to 9 who had a stem cell transplant for acute lymphoblastic leukemia, so the T cells may come from the graft donor. DNA of the CDR3: TGTGCCAACCCGACAGGGAAGGTTTACGAGCAGTACTTC. Translation gives CANPTGKVYEQYF.